This entry features one T cell receptor (beta chain) sequence. The sample belongs to a study of blood T cell repertoires in COVID-19. For the study at large: The United States, Italy and Spain provided the acute and convalescent COVID-19 samples. T cells, B-cell-depleted T cells, or PBMCs provided the cDNA or gDNA that served as material.

The germline CDR1 and CDR2 sequences are LGHNA and YSLEER. CDR3 size: 15 residues. V lost 0 bases and J 7 bases, leaving 15 bases between the germline ends. As processed by the authors: Amplification of reference gene primers was used by the study to estimate nucleated cell counts. The repertoire was sequenced with immunoSEQ multiplex PCR; TCRdb's copy has only in-frame clones and lacks some. The D gene and trimming were derived from the DNA, and the V and J assignments and clone size from that table. Of roughly 250,000 clones in the sample, more than 70% are singletons; the top ten hold 2% to 2.5%. The clonotype was recovered from a woman in her 40s who had recovered from COVID-19. Sequencing used peripheral blood. The V gene is TRBV4-3, the J gene TRBJ1-2, with a weak D call TRBD1 (5 bases). CDR3 coding DNA: TGCGCCAGCAGCCAAGAGGGTAGAGGGAGGGGTGGCTACACCTTC. Translating it yields CASSQEGRGRGGYTF.